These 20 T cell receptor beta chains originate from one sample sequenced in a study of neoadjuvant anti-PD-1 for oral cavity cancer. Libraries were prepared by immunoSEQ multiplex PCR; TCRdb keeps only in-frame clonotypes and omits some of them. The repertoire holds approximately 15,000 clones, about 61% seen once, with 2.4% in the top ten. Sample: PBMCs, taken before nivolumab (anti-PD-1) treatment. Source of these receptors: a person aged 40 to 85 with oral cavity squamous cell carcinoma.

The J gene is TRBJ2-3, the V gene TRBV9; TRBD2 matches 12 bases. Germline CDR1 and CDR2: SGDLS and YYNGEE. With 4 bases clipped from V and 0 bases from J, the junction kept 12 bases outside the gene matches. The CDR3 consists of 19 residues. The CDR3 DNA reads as TGTGCCAGCAGCCCCCGCGGGACTAGCGGGTATACTAGCACAGATACGCAGTATTTT. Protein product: CASSPRGTSGYTSTDTQYF.

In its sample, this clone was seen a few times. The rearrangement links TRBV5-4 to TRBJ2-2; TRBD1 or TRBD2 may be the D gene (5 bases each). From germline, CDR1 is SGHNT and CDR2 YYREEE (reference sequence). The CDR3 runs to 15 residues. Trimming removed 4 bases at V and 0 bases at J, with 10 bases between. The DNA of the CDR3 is TGTGCCAGCAGCGCAGGGACGGCGAACACCGGGGAGCTGTTTTTT. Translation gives CASSAGTANTGELFF.

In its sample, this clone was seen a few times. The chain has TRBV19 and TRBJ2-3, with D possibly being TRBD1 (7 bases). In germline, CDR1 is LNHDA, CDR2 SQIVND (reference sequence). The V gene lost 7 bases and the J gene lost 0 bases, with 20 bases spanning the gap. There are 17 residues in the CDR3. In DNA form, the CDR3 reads TGTGCCAGTACAGGGGGGAGTCCATCAACTAGCACAGATACGCAGTATTTT. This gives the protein CASTGGSPSTSTDTQYF.

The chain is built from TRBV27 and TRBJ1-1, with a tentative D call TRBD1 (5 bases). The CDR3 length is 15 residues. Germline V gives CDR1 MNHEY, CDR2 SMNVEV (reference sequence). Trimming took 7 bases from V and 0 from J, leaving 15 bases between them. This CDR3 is CASTQGSRMNTEAFF. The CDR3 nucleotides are TGTGCCAGCACCCAGGGAAGTCGGATGAACACTGAAGCTTTCTTT.

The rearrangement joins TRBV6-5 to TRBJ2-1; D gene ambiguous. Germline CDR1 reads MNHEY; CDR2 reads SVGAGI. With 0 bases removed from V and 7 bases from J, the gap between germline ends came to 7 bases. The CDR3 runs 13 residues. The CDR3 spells CASSYSFGNEQFF. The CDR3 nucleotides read TGTGCCAGCAGTTACTCGTTTGGGAATGAGCAGTTCTTC.

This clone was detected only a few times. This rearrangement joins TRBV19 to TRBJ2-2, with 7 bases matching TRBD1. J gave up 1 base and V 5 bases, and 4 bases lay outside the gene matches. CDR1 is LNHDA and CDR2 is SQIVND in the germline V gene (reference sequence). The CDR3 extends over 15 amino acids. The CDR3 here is CASSGRTGNTGELFF. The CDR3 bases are TGTGCCAGTAGTGGACGGACAGGGAACACCGGGGAGCTGTTTTTT. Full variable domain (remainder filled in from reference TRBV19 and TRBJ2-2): DGGITQSPKYLFRKEGQNVTLSCEQNLNHDAMYWYRQDPGQGLRLIYYSQIVNDFQKGDIAEGYSVSREKKESFPLTVTSAQKNPTAFYLCASSGRTGNTGELFFGEGSRLTVL.

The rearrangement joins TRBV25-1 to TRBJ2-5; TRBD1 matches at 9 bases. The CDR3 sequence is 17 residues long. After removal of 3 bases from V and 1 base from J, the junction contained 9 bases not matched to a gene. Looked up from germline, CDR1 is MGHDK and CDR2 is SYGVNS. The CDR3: CASSDRGQGKTQETQYF. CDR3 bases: TGTGCCAGCAGTGACCGAGGACAGGGGAAAACCCAAGAGACCCAGTACTTC.

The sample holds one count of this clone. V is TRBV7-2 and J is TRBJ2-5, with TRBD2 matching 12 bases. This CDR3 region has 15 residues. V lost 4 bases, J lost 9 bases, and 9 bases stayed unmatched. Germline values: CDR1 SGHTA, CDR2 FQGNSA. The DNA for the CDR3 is TGTGCCAGCAGCTCAACTAGCGGGGGGCCGCGACCCCAGTACTTC. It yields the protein CASSSTSGGPRPQYF.

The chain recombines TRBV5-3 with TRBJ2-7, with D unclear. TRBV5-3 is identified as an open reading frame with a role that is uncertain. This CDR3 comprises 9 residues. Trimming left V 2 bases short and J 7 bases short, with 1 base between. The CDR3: CARSLEQYF. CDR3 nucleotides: TGTGCCAGAAGCTTAGAGCAGTACTTC.

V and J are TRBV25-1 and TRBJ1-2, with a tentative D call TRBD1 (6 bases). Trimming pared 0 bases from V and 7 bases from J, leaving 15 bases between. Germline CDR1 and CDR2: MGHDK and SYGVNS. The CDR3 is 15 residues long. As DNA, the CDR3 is TGTGCCAGCAGTGAATATAATTGGAGGACAGTTGGCTACACCTTC. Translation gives CASSEYNWRTVGYTF.

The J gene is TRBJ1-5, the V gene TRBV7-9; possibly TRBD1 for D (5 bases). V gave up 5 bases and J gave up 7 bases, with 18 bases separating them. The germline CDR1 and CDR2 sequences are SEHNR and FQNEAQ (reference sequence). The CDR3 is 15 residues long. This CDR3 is CASSRDGTHLQPQHF. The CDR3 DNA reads TGTGCCAGCAGCCGCGACGGGACCCACCTGCAGCCCCAGCATTTT.

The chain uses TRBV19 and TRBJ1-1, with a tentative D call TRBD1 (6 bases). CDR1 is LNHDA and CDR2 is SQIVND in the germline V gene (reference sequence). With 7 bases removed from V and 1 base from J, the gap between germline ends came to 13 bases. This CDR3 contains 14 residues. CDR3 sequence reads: CASTSRGRNTEAFF. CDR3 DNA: TGTGCCAGTACTTCCAGGGGAAGGAACACTGAAGCTTTCTTT.

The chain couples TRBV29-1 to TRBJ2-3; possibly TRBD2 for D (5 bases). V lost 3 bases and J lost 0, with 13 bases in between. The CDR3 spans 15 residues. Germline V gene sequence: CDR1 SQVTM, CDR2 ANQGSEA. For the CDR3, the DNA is TGCAGCGTTGATAGTGGCGGGCGGAGCACAGATACGCAGTATTTT. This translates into CSVDSGGRSTDTQYF.

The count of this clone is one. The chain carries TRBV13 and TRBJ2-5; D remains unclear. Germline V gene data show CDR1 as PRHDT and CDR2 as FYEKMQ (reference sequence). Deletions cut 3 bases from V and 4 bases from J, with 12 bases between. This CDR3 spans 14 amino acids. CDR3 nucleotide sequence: TGTGCCAGCAGCTTTGAAGGTCTTCGAGAGACCCAGTACTTC. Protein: CASSFEGLRETQYF.

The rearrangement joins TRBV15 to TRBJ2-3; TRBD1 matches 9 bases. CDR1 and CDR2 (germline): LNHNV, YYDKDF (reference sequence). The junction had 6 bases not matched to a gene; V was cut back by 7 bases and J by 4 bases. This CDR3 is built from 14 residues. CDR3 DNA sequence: TGTGCCACCATCCGGGACAGGGTCCCAGATACGCAGTATTTT. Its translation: CATIRDRVPDTQYF.

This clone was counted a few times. This CDR3 reads CASRRDTYGYTF. CDR3 coding DNA: TGTGCCAGCAGGAGGGACACCTATGGCTACACCTTC. The V call is TRBV2, the J call TRBJ1-2; TRBD1 might be the D (6 bases). Germline-derived CDR1 and CDR2 are SNHLY and FYNNEI. The CDR3 is made up of 12 amino acids. The germline V and J ends were trimmed by 6 bases and 4 bases, with 9 bases remaining between them.

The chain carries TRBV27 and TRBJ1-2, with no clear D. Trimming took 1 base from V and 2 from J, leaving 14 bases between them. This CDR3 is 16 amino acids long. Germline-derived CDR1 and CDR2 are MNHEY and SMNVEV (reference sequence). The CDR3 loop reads CASSLLEGGLNYGYTF. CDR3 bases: TGTGCCAGCAGTTTATTGGAGGGAGGGTTGAACTATGGCTACACCTTC.

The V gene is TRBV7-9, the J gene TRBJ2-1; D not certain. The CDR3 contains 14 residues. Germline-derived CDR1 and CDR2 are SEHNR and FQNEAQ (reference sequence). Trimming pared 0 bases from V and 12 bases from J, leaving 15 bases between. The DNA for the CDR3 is TGTGCCAGCAGCTTAGCGGGCTCACTAAACGGGCAGTTCTTC. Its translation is CASSLAGSLNGQFF. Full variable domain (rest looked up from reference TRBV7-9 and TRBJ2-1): DTGVSQNPRHKITKRGQNVTFRCDPISEHNRLYWYRQTLGQGPEFLTYFQNEAQLEKSRLLSDRFSAERPKGSFSTLEIQRTEQGDSAMYLCASSLAGSLNGQFFGPGTRLTVL.

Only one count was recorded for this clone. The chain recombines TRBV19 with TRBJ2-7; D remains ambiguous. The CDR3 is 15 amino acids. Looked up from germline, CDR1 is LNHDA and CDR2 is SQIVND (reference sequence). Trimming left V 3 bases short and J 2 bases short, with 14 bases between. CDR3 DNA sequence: TGTGCCAGTAGTATTGGTGGTACTTCCACCTACGAGCAGTACTTC. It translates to CASSIGGTSTYEQYF.

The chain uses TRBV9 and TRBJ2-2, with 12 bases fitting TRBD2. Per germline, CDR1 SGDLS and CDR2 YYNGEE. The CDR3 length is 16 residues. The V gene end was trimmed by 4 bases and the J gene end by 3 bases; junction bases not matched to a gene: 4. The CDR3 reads CASSPRLAGDTGELFF. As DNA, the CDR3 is TGTGCCAGCAGCCCCCGACTAGCGGGGGACACCGGGGAGCTGTTTTTT.